One TCR beta chain is described in this entry. Sequencing was performed with immunoSEQ multiplex PCR; in TCRdb, only in-frame clones are kept and a portion is missing. The table lists thousands of clones, roughly 50% of them singletons, with approximately 23% in the top ten. Treatment defined: randomized to nivolumab then ipilimumab (arm A) or the reverse (arm B). The sample comes from a study of sequential checkpoint blockade in melanoma. Overall study context: Randomization was 1:1 between first-line nivolumab→ipilimumab and ipilimumab→nivolumab.

The material sequenced was CD8+ T cells sorted from blood (inferred from file names), taken from a patient given nivolumab and ipilimumab in sequence. This receptor was obtained from a human donor with melanoma.

The CDR3 reads CASSTDRGDYQETQYF. In nucleotides, the CDR3 is TGTGCCAGCAGCACCGACAGGGGGGATTACCAAGAGACCCAGTACTTC. The chain uses TRBV7-9 and TRBJ2-5, with 9 bases aligning to TRBD1. The V gene's germline CDR1 is SEHNR and CDR2 FQNEAQ (reference sequence). V gave up 5 bases and J gave up 0 bases; unmatched junction bases: 7. The CDR3 runs to 16 residues.